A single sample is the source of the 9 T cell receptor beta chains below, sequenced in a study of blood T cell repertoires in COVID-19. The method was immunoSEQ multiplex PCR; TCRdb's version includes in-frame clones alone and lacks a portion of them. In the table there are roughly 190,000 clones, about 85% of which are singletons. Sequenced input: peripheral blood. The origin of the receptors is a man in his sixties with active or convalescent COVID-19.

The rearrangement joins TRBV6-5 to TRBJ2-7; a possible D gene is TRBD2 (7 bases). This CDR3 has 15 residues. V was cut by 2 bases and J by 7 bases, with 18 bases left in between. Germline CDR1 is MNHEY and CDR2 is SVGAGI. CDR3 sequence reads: CASSYGAGANYEQYF. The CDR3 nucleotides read TGTGCCAGCAGTTACGGGGCGGGGGCCAACTATGAGCAGTACTTC.

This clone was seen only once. The CDR3 bases are TGTGCCAGTAGTCCCAGCCCGGCAGGGGGAGAGACCCAGTACTTC. It translates to CASSPSPAGGETQYF. The chain couples TRBV19 to TRBJ2-5; 7 positions agree with TRBD1. V lost 5 bases to trimming and J lost 4 bases; unmatched junction nucleotides: 10. The CDR3 contains 15 residues. CDR1 is LNHDA and CDR2 is SQIVND in the germline V gene (reference sequence).

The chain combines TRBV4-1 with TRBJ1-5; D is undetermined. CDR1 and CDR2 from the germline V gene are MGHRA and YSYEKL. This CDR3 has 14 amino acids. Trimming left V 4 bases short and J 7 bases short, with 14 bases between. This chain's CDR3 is CASSLGLSGQPQHF. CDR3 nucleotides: TGCGCCAGCAGCCTCGGCCTTTCGGGACAGCCCCAGCATTTT.

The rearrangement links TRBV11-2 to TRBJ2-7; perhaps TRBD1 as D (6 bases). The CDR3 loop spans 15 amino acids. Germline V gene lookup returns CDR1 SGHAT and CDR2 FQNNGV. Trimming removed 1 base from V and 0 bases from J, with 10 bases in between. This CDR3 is CASSLGQADSYEQYF. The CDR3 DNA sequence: TGTGCCAGCAGCTTAGGACAGGCCGACTCCTACGAGCAGTACTTC.

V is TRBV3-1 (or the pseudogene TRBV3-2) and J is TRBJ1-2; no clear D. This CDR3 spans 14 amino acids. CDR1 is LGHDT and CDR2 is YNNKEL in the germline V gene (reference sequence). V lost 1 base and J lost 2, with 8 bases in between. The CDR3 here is CASSQVAGNYGYTF. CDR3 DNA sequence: TGTGCCAGCAGCCAAGTGGCGGGAAACTATGGCTACACCTTC.

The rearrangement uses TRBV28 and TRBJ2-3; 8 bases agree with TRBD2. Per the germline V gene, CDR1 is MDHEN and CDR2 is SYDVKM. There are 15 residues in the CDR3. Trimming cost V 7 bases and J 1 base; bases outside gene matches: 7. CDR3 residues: CASNSAGVGTDTQYF. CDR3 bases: TGTGCCAGCAACTCAGCGGGGGTTGGCACAGATACGCAGTATTTT.

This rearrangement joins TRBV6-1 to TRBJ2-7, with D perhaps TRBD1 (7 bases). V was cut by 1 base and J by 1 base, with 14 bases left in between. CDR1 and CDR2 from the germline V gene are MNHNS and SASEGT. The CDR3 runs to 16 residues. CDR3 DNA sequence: TGTGCCAGCAGTGAAGAGGGGGCGGGATATTCCTACGAGCAGTACTTC. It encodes CASSEEGAGYSYEQYF.

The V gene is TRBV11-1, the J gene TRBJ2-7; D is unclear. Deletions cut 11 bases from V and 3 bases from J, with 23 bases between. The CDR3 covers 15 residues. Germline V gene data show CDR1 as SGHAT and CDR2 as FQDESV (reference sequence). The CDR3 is CASRRPGLFVYEQYF. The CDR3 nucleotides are TGTGCCTCCCGCAGGCCAGGCTTGTTCGTCTACGAGCAGTACTTC.

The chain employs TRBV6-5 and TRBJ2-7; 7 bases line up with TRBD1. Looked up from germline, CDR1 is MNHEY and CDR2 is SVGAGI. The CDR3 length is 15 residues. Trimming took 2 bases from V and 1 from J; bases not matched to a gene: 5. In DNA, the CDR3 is TGTGCCAGCAGTTACCGACAGGGAGAGTCCTACGAGCAGTACTTC. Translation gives CASSYRQGESYEQYF.